The TCR beta chain under discussion was sequenced for a study of T cells in Graves' hyperthyroidism and ophthalmopathy. Study results and limitations: Researchers report that a 13 V-J model separated ophthalmopathy from stable hyperthyroidism.

Many counts were recorded for this clonotype. The antigen is not known. Using RNA transcripts as the source, TCR beta CDR3 regions were amplified. RT-PCR in the first round (using the HTBI primer set) targeted the TCR CDR3. MiXCR, applied by TCRdb to the multiplex PCR reads, yields one record per CDR3 protein. The data contain 220,000 or so distinct CDR3 sequences, over 15% of them singletons. The clonotype was recovered from a woman younger than 35 with Graves' ophthalmopathy. Sequencing input: blood.

This chain's CDR3 is CASSVGGARGQPQHF. The CDR3 DNA is TGTGCCAGCAGCGTAGGGGGGGCTCGGGGTCAGCCCCAGCATTTT. The V call is TRBV9, the J call TRBJ1-5; weak D call: TRBD1 (6 bases). V dropped 0 bases and J dropped 6 bases, with 13 bases sitting between them. From germline, CDR1 is SGDLS and CDR2 YYNGEE. The CDR3 sequence is 15 residues long.